This T cell receptor beta chain was sequenced for a study of spatial heterogeneity in lung cancer. Findings and limits, study-wide: Blood showed ubiquitous tumor TCRs more often at resection than at routine follow-up.

This clonotype has a count of ten or more. The antigen remains undetermined. Described time point: sample taken at primary tumor resection. Untreated early-stage non-small cell lung cancer patients, about 70 in total, were the donors. Germline CDR1 is SGHRS and CDR2 is YFSETQ. With 0 bases clipped from V and 8 bases from J, the junction kept 7 bases outside the gene matches. The CDR3 totals 14 residues. TCRdb passed the 5' RACE reads through MiXCR, listing each CDR3 protein once. Counted here are tens of thousands of distinct CDR3 sequences, 12% occurring once; the ten biggest clones make up over 40%. This TCR was recovered from a male donor with early-stage non-small cell lung cancer. The sequences come from PBMCs, collected at surgery. The rearrangement uses TRBV5-1 and TRBJ1-2, with TRBD1 matching 7 bases. CDR3 in amino acids: CASSLGDRSIGYTF. CDR3 coding DNA: TGCGCCAGCAGCTTGGGGGACAGATCTATCGGCTACACCTTC.